This paragraph covers one TCR beta chain sequence. Its antigen is currently unknown. This specimen comes from a study of cytomegalovirus exposure and HLA in healthy donors. The study's findings and limits: Presence/absence analyses took donor sequencing depth as roughly uniform.

60 Vbeta and 13 Jbeta primers were used in PCR. Sequencing was performed with immunoSEQ multiplex PCR; in TCRdb, only in-frame clones are kept and a portion is missing. In the table there are 100,000 or so clones, roughly 80% of which are singletons. The germline V gene has CDR1 MNHEY and CDR2 SVGAGI. V lost 6 bases and J lost 4; bases outside the gene matches: 3. The CDR3 totals 13 residues. The source of this sequence is a female donor in good health and CMV-seropositive. Sequencing was done on a sample of PBMCs. The V gene is TRBV6-5, the J gene TRBJ1-2, with 9 bases lining up with TRBD1. The CDR3 is CASSMTGGYGYTF. The CDR3 region has the DNA TGTGCCAGCAGCATGACAGGGGGCTATGGCTACACCTTC.